A single TCR beta chain is shown here with its context. These data originate in a study of shared clonotypes between healthy human individuals. Deep was the level at which the assay was run. Measured with immunoSEQ multiplex PCR; TCRdb has only the in-frame clones, and not every one. Here the sample spans more than 2,000,000 clones, over 85% being singletons. The length of the CDR3 is 13 residues. Germline lookup yields CDR1 MDHEN and CDR2 SYDVKM. The ends lost 6 bases at V and 7 bases at J; junction bases unmatched: 9. The donor population consisted of healthy HIV-negative adults with no recent acute infections or vaccinations. CD4+ cells underwent separation, giving CD45RA+ naive and CD45RA-negative memory subsets.

This chain links TRBV28 with TRBJ2-7, with 7 bases that match TRBD1. Sequenced: naive CD4+ T cells from PBMCs. Subset reported: CD45RA+ positively selected. The TCR originated in a man aged 18 to 29 in good health. Some clones in this sample may be carry-over from other donors' samples. Here the CDR3 DNA reads TGTGCCAGCAGACGAAGACAGGGTTGGGAGCAGTACTTC. Translation: CASRRRQGWEQYF.